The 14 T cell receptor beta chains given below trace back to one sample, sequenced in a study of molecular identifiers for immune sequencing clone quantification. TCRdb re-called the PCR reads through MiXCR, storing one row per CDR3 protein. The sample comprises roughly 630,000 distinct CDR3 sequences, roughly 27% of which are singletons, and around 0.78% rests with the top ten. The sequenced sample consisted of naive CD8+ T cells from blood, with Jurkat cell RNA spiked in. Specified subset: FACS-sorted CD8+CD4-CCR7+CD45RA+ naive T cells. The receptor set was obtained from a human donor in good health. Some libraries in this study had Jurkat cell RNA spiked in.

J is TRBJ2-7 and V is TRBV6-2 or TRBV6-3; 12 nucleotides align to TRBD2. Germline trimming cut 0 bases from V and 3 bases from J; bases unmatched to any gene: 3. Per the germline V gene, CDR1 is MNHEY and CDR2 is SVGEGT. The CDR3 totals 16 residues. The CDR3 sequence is CASSYSATSGGYEQYF. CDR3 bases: TGTGCCAGCAGTTACTCGGCGACTAGCGGGGGCTACGAGCAGTACTTC.

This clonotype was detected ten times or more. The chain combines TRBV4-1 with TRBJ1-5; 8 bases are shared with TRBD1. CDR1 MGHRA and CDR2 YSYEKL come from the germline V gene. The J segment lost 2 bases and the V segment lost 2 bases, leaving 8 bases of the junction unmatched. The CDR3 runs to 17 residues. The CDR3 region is CASSQPDRGGRNQPQHF. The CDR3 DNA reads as TGCGCCAGCAGCCAACCCGACAGGGGAGGACGCAATCAGCCCCAGCATTTT.

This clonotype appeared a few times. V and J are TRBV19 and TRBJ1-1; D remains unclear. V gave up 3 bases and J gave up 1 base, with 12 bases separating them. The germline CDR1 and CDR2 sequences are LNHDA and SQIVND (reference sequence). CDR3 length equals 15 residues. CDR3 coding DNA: TGTGCCAGTAGTATTTGGGGTCCCGGGAACACTGAAGCTTTCTTT. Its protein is CASSIWGPGNTEAFF.

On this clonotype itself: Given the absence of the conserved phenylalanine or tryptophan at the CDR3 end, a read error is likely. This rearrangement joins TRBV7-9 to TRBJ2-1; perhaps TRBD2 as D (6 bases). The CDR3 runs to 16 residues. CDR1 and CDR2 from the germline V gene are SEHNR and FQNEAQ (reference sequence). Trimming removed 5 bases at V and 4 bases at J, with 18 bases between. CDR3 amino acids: CASSETGTPIYNEQFS. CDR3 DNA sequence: TGTGCCAGCAGCGAAACCGGGACTCCTATTTACAATGAGCAGTTCTCC.

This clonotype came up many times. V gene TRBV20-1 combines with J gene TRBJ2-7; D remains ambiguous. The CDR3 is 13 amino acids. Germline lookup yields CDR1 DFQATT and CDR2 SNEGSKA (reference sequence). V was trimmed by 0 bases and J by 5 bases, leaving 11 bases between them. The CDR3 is CSARDPYVDEQYF. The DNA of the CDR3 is TGCAGTGCTAGAGATCCCTACGTCGACGAGCAGTACTTC.

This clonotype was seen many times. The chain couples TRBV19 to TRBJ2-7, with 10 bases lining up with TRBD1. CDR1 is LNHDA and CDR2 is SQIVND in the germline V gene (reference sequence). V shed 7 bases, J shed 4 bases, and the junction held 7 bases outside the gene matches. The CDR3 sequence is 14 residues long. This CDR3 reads CASKPGTGEYEQYF. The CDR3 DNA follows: TGTGCCAGTAAGCCCGGGACAGGGGAGTACGAGCAGTACTTC.

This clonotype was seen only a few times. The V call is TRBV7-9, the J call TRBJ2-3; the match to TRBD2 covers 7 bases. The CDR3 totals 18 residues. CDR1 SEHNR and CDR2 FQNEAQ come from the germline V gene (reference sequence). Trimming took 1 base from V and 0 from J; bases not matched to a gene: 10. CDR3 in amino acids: CASSLEMASGGSTDTQYF. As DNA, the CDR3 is TGTGCCAGCAGCTTAGAGATGGCTAGCGGTGGTAGCACAGATACGCAGTATTTT.

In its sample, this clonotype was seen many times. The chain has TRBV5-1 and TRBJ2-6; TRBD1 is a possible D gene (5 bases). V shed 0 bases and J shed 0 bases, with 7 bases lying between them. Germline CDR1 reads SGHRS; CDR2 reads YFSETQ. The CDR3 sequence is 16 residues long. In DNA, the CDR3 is TGCGCCAGCAGCTTGGAGGGGTCCTCTGGGGCCAACGTCCTGACTTTC. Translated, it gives CASSLEGSSGANVLTF.

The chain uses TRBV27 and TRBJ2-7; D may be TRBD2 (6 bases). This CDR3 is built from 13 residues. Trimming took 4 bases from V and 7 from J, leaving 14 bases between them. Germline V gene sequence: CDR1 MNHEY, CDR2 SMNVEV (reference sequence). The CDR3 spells CASSSSWGREQYF. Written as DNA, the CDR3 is TGTGCCAGCAGTTCAAGTTGGGGGAGGGAGCAGTACTTC.

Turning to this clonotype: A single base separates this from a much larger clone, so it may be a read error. The CDR3 spells CASSYPGTSASHTQYF. CDR3 nucleotide sequence: TGTGCCAGCAGTTACCCAGGGACTAGCGCCTCACATACGCAGTATTTT. The chain employs TRBV6-2 or TRBV6-3 and TRBJ2-3; 10 bases fit TRBD2. Germline values: CDR1 MNHEY, CDR2 SVGEGT. V was clipped by 2 bases and J by 7 bases; unmatched bases: 9. The CDR3 spans 16 residues.

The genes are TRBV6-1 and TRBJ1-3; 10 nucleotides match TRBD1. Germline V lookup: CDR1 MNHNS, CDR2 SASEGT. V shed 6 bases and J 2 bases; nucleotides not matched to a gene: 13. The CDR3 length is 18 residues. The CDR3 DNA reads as TGTGCCAGCAGATCAACTCTTTCGGACAGGGGGGCTGGAAACACCATATATTTT. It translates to CASRSTLSDRGAGNTIYF.

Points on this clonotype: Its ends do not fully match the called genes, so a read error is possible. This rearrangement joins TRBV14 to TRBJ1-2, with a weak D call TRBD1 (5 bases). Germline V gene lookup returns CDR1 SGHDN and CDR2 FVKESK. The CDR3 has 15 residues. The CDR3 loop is CASSQVGGAPYGYPF. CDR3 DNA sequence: TGTGCCAGCAGCCAAGTTGGAGGGGCGCCTTATGGCTACCCCTTC. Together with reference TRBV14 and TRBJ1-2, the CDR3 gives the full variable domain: EAGVTQFPSHSVIEKGQTVTLRCDPISGHDNLYWYRRVMGKEIKFLLHFVKESKQDESGMPNNRFLAERTGGTYSTLKVQPAELEDSGVYFCASSQVGGAPYGYPFGSGTRLTVV.

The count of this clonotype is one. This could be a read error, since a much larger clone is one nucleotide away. CDR3 nucleotide sequence: TGTGCCAGCAGTAAGCACGTTCTGGACACTGAAGCTTTCTTT. It codes for CASSKHVLDTEAFF. The chain links TRBV28 to TRBJ1-1; D unresolved. Per germline, CDR1 MDHEN and CDR2 SYDVKM. There are 14 residues in the CDR3. Trimming shortened V by 5 bases and J by 3 bases, and 13 bases separated the two germline ends.

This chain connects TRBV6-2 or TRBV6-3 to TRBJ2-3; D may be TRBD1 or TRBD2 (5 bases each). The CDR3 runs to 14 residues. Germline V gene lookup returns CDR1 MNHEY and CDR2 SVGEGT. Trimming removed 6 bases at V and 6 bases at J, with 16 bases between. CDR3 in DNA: TGTGCCAGCAGCACCTTAGGGACGCGGGATACGCAGTATTTT. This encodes CASSTLGTRDTQYF.